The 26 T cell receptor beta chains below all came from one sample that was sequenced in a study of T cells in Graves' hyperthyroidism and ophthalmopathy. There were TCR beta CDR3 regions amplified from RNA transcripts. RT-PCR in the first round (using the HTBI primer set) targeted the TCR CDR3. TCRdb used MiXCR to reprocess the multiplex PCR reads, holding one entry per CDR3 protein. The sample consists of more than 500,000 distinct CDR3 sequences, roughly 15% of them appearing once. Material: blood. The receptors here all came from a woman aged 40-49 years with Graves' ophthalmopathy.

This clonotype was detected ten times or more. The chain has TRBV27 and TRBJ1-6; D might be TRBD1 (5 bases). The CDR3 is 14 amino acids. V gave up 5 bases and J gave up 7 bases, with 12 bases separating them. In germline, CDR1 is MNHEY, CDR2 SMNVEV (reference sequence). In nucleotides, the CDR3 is TGTGCCAGCAGTCTCCGGGACGGGAATTCACCCCTCCACTTT. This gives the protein CASSLRDGNSPLHF.

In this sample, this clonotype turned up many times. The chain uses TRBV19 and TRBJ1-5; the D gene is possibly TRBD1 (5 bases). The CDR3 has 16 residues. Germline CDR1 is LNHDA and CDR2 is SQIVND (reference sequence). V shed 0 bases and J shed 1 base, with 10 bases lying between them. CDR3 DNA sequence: TGTGCCAGTAGTATAGATCCCACAGGCAGCAATCAGCCCCAGCATTTT. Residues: CASSIDPTGSNQPQHF.

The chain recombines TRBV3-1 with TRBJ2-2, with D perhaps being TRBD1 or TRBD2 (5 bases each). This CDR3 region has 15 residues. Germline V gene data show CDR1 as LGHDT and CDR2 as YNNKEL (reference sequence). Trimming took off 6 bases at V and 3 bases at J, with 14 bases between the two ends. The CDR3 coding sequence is TGTGCCAGCAGTGACGGTGGGGGTCACACCGGGGAGCTGTTTTTT. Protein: CASSDGGGHTGELFF.

The CDR3 DNA sequence: TGTGCCTGGAGTGCAACTAGACGGGAGACCCAGTACTTC. Amino acids: CAWSATRRETQYF. J is TRBJ2-5 and V is TRBV30, with a weak D call TRBD2 (5 bases). With 1 base removed from V and 5 bases from J, the gap between germline ends came to 11 bases. Germline V gene data show CDR1 as GTSNPN and CDR2 as SVGIG (reference sequence). CDR3 size: 13 residues.

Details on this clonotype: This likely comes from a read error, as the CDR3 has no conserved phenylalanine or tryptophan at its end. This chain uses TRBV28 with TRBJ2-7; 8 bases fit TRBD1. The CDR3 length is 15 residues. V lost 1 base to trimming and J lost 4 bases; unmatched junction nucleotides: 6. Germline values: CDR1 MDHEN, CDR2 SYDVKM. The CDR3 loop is CASSLSDRAGYEQYL. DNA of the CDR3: TGTGCCAGCAGTTTATCGGACAGGGCAGGATACGAGCAGTACCTC.

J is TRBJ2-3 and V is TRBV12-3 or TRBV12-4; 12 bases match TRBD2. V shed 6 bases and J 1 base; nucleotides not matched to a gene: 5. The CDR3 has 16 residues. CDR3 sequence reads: CASSQTSGSRTDTQYF. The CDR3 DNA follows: TGTGCCAGCAGCCAGACTAGCGGGAGTCGCACAGATACGCAGTATTTT.

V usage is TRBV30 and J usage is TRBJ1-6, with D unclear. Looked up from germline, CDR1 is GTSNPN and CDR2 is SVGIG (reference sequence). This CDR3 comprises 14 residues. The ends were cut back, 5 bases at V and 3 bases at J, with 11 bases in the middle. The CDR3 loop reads CAWVEGSYNSPLHF. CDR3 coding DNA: TGTGCCTGGGTGGAAGGGAGCTATAATTCACCCCTCCACTTT.

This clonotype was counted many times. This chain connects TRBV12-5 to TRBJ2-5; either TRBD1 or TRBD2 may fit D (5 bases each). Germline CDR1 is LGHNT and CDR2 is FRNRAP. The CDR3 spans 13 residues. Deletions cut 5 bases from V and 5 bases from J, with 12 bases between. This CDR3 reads CASGRDAKETQYF. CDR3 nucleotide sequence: TGTGCTAGTGGTCGGGACGCTAAGGAGACCCAGTACTTC.

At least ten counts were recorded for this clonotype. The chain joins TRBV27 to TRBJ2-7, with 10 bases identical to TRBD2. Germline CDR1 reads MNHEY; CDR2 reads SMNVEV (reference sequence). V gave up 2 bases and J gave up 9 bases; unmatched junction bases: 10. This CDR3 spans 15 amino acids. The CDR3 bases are TGTGCCAGCAGTTTAAGGTCTAGCGGGAGCCTAAGGCAGTACTTC. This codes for CASSLRSSGSLRQYF.

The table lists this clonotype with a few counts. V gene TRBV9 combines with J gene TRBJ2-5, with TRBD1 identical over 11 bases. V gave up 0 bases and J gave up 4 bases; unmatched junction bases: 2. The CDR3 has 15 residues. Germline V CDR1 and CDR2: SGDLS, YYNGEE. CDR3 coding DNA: TGTGCCAGCAGCGTAGAGGGACAGGGGGGAGAGACCCAGTACTTC. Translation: CASSVEGQGGETQYF.

CDR3 in DNA: TGCGCCAGGGGGACCTACGAGCAGTACTTC. This translates into CARGTYEQYF. This chain joins TRBV5-1 and TRBJ2-7; D gene ambiguous. CDR3 size: 10 residues. Trimming cost V 8 bases and J 2 bases, with 5 bases left between them. Germline CDR1 and CDR2: SGHRS and YFSETQ. Full variable domain (missing parts from reference TRBV5-1 and TRBJ2-7): KAGVTQTPRYLIKTRGQQVTLSCSPISGHRSVSWYQQTPGQGLQFLFEYFSETQRNKGNFPGRFSGRQFSNSRSEMNVSTLELGDSALYLCARGTYEQYFGPGTRLTVT.

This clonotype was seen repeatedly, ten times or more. In DNA, the CDR3 is TGTGCCAGCAGCGTAGGGGGACTAGCGGGATTTGAGACCCAGTACTTC. It codes for CASSVGGLAGFETQYF. The rearrangement links TRBV9 to TRBJ2-5; TRBD2 aligns across 13 bases. The CDR3 covers 16 residues. Germline CDR1 and CDR2: SGDLS and YYNGEE. The junction had 4 bases not matched to a gene; V was cut back by 0 bases and J by 5 bases.

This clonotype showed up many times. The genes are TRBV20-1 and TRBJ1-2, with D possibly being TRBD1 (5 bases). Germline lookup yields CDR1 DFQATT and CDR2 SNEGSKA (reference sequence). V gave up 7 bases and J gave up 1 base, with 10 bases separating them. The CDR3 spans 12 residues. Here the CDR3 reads CSGGDDNYGYTF. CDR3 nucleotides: TGCAGTGGGGGCGACGATAACTATGGCTACACCTTC.

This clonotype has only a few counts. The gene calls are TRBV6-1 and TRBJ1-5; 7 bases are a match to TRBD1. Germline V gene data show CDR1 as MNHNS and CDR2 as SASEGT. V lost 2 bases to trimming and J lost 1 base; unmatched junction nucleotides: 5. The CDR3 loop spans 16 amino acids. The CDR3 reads CASSEPPRGSNQPQHF. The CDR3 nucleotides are TGTGCCAGCAGTGAACCCCCCAGGGGGAGCAATCAGCCCCAGCATTTT.

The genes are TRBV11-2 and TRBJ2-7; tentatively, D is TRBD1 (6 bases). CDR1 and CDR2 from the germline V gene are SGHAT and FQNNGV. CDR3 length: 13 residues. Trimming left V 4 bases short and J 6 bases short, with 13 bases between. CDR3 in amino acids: CASSSNRVGEQYF. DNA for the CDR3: TGTGCCAGCAGCTCGAACAGGGTTGGCGAGCAGTACTTC.

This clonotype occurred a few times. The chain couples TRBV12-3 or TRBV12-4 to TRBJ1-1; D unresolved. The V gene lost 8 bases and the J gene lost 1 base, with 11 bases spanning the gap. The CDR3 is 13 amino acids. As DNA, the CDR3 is TGTGCCAGCGGATTGACGGAGAACACTGAAGCTTTCTTT. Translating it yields CASGLTENTEAFF.

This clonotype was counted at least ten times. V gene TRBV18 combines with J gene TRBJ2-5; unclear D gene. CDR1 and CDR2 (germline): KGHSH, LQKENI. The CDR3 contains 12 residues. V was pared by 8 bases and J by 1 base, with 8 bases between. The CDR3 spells CASSPSQETQYF. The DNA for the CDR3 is TGTGCCAGCAGCCCGTCCCAAGAGACCCAGTACTTC.

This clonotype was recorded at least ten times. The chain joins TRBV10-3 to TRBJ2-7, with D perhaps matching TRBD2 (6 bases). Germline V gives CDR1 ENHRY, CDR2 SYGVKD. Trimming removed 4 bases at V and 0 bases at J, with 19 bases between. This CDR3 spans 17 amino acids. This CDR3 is CAISGVGREISSYEQYF. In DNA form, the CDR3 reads TGTGCCATCAGTGGAGTCGGGCGGGAAATATCCTCCTACGAGCAGTACTTC.

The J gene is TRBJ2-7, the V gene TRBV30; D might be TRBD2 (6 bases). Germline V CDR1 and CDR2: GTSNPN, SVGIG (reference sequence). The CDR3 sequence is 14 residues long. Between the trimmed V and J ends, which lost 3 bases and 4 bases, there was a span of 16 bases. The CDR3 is CAWSPVSGEYEQYF. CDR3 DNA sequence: TGTGCCTGGAGCCCAGTTAGCGGAGAATACGAGCAGTACTTC.

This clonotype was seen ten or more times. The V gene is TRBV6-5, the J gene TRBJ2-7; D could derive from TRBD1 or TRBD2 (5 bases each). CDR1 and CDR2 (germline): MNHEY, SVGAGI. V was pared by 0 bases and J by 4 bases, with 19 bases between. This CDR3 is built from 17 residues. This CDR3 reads CASSYSFRRRGVYEQYF. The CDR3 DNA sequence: TGTGCCAGCAGTTACTCGTTTCGGCGCCGAGGGGTTTACGAGCAGTACTTC.

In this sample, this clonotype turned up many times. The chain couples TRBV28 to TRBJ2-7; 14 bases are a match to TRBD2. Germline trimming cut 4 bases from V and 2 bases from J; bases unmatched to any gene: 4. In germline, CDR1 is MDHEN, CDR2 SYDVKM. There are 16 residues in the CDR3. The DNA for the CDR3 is TGTGCCAGCAGTTCGCCGACTAGCGGGAGGGCCTACGAGCAGTACTTC. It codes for CASSSPTSGRAYEQYF.

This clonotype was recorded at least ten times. Here the CDR3 DNA reads TGTGCCAGCAGTGAAAACACAGGGGGCGCGGACTATGGCTACACCTTC. It is translated as CASSENTGGADYGYTF. This rearrangement joins TRBV6-1 to TRBJ1-2; TRBD1 matches 9 bases. Germline CDR1 MNHNS, CDR2 SASEGT. V shed 2 bases, J shed 3 bases, and the junction held 7 bases outside the gene matches. The CDR3 consists of 16 residues.

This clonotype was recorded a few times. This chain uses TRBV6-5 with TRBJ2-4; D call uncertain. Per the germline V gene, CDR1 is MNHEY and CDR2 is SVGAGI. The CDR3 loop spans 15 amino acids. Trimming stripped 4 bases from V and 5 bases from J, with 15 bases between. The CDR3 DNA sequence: TGTGCCAGCAGTTCACGGACGGAGACGCAAAACATTCAGTACTTC. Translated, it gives CASSSRTETQNIQYF.

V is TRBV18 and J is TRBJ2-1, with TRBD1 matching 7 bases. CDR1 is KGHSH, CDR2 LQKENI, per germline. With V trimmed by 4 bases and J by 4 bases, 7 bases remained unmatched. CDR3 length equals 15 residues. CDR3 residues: CASSQPGQSYNEQFF. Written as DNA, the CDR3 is TGTGCCAGCTCACAACCGGGACAGTCATACAATGAGCAGTTCTTC.

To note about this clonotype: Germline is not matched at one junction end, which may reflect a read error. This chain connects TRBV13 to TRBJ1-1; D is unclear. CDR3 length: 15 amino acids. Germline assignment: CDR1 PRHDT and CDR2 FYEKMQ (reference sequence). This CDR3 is CTSSLWAVPNTEAFF. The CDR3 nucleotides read TGTACCAGCAGCTTATGGGCAGTACCGAACACTGAAGCTTTCTTT.

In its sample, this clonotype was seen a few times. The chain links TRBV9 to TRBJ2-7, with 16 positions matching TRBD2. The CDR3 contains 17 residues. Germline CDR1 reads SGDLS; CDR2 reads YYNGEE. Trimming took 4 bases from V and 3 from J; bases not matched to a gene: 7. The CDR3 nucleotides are TGTGCCAGCAGCCCCCGGGGACTAGCGGGAGGGCTCTACGAGCAGTACTTC. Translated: CASSPRGLAGGLYEQYF.